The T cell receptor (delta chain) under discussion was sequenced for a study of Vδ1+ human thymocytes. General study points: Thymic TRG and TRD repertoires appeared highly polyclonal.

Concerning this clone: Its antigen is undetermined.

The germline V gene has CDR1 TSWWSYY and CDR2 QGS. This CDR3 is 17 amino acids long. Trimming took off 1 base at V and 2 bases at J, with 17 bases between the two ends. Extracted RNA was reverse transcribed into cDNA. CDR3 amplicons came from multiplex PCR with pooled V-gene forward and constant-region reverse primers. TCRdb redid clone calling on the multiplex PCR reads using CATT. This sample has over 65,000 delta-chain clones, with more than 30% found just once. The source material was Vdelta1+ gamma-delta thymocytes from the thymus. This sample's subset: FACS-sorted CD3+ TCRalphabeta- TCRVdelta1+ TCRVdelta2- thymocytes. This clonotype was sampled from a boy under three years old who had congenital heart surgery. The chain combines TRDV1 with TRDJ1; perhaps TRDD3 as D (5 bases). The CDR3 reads CALGEHSLRYRTDKLIF. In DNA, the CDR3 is TGTGCTCTTGGGGAACATTCCCTCCGATACAGGACCGATAAACTCATCTTT.